The entry below gives a single T cell receptor beta chain sequence along with its context. The sample originates from a study of chemoradiotherapy in HPV16-positive cancers. Only in-frame clones appear in the TCRdb table, and some are missing; sequencing was by immunoSEQ multiplex PCR. This sample has about 24,000 clones, with roughly 87% found just once. After removal of 10 bases from V and 6 bases from J, the junction contained 11 bases not matched to a gene. CDR1 is MNHNS and CDR2 is SASEGT in the germline V gene. This CDR3 is built from 14 residues. The sample consisted of blood, taken from a patient who underwent chemoradiotherapy. J is TRBJ2-2 and V is TRBV6-1; 7 bases map to TRBD2. The TCR originated in a human donor with HPV-associated anogenital cancer. The CDR3 spells CANQREGWAGELFF. The CDR3 nucleotides read TGTGCCAACCAGCGGGAAGGTTGGGCCGGGGAGCTGTTTTTT.